These 18 T cell receptor beta chains came from one sample sequenced in a study of shared clonotypes between healthy human individuals. Profiled with immunoSEQ multiplex PCR; TCRdb holds only in-frame clones, not every one. The sample shows 2 million to 2.5 million clones, more than 90% of them seen only once. The sequencing sample was made of naive CD4+ T cells sorted from blood. Indicated subset: CD45RA+ positively selected. The source of these receptors is a man aged 18 to 30 in good health.

This clone showed up just once. The sample holds other DNA sequences that translate to the same CDR3. The rearrangement joins TRBV18 to TRBJ2-5; 10 bases map to TRBD1. This CDR3 is built from 14 residues. CDR1 and CDR2 from the germline V gene are KGHSH and LQKENI. The V gene end was trimmed by 2 bases and the J gene end by 5 bases; junction bases not matched to a gene: 2. CDR3 amino acids: CASSPGQGGETQYF. CDR3 coding DNA: TGTGCCAGCTCACCAGGACAGGGGGGCGAGACCCAGTACTTC. The complete variable domain, with remaining parts taken from reference TRBV18 and TRBJ2-5, reads NAGVMQNPRHLVRRRGQEARLRCSPMKGHSHVYWYRQLPEEGLKFMVYLQKENIIDESGMPKERFSAEFPKEGPSILRIQQVVRGDSAAYFCASSPGQGGETQYFGPGTRLLVL.

The chain uses TRBV27 and TRBJ1-3; D is ambiguous. The CDR3 has 12 amino acids. Germline lookup yields CDR1 MNHEY and CDR2 SMNVEV (reference sequence). V was cut by 4 bases and J by 4 bases, with 5 bases left in between. CDR3 sequence: CASSYSGNTIYF. The CDR3 DNA reads as TGTGCCAGCAGTTATTCGGGAAACACCATATATTTT.

This chain joins TRBV5-6 and TRBJ1-1; D is unclear. Trimming removed 5 bases from V and 2 bases from J, with 13 bases in between. CDR3 length: 14 residues. From germline, CDR1 is SGHDT and CDR2 YYEEEE. The CDR3 DNA is TGTGCCAGCAGGTTAGCCGGAGTTAACACTGAAGCTTTCTTT. Residues: CASRLAGVNTEAFF.

The chain combines TRBV5-6 with TRBJ2-2; D is unresolved. Germline-derived CDR1 and CDR2 are SGHDT and YYEEEE. CDR3 length: 11 residues. The V and J ends lost 1 base and 8 bases respectively, with 3 bases between them. The CDR3, as DNA: TGTGCCAGCAGCTTGAGGGGGGAGCTGTTTTTT. It codes for CASSLRGELFF.

As DNA, the CDR3 is TGTGCCAGCAGGGGACTGCAGAACACTGAAGCTTTCTTT. Its protein product is CASRGLQNTEAFF. The chain joins TRBV7-9 to TRBJ1-1; D is possibly TRBD1 (5 bases). V lost 6 bases, J lost 1 base, and 9 bases lay in between. The CDR3 spans 13 residues. Germline V gene sequence: CDR1 SEHNR, CDR2 FQNEAQ (reference sequence).

The chain has TRBV29-1 and TRBJ2-1; no clear D. Trimming left V 3 bases short and J 3 bases short, with 12 bases between. Germline V gives CDR1 SQVTM, CDR2 ANQGSEA. This CDR3 region has 14 residues. The CDR3 is CSVESPSYYNEQFF. CDR3 DNA sequence: TGCAGCGTTGAGAGCCCCTCGTACTACAATGAGCAGTTCTTC.

Worth noting for this clone: It may be a read error: a sequence one base away is much more abundant. V gene TRBV30 combines with J gene TRBJ1-1; tentative D call: TRBD1 (5 bases). V shed 1 base and J shed 0 bases, with 6 bases lying between them. CDR1 GTSNPN and CDR2 SVGIG come from the germline V gene (reference sequence). CDR3 size: 13 residues. The CDR3 sequence is CAWSAQVNTEAFF. In DNA, the CDR3 is TGTGCCTGGAGTGCACAGGTGAACACTGAAGCTTTCTTT.

The rearrangement links TRBV27 to TRBJ1-2, with D perhaps TRBD1 (5 bases). The CDR3 is 14 amino acids. Germline V gene data show CDR1 as MNHEY and CDR2 as SMNVEV (reference sequence). V lost 0 bases to trimming and J lost 4 bases, with 9 bases between them. CDR3 DNA sequence: TGTGCCAGCAGTTTATCGCAGGGCTTCTATGGCTACACCTTC. It is translated as CASSLSQGFYGYTF.

The gene calls are TRBV29-1 and TRBJ1-6; D is unclear. There are 13 residues in the CDR3. The germline V gene has CDR1 SQVTM and CDR2 ANQGSEA. Trimming shortened V by 2 bases and J by 5 bases, and 7 bases separated the two germline ends. The CDR3 sequence: CSVEKAHNSPLHF. The CDR3 bases are TGCAGCGTTGAAAAGGCTCATAATTCACCCCTCCACTTT.

Comments on this clone: The identical CDR3 is also encoded by other nucleotide sequences in the sample. V gene TRBV5-1 combines with J gene TRBJ2-3; either TRBD1 or TRBD2 may fit D (5 bases each). V lost 0 bases, J lost 0 bases, and 11 bases lay in between. Per the germline V gene, CDR1 is SGHRS and CDR2 is YFSETQ. The length of the CDR3 is 16 residues. The CDR3 protein is CASSLAGAGSTDTQYF. The DNA of the CDR3 is TGCGCCAGCAGCTTGGCCGGGGCCGGGAGCACAGATACGCAGTATTTT.

About this clone: The sample contains more than one DNA sequence encoding this CDR3. This chain connects TRBV5-4 to TRBJ2-2; weak D call: TRBD2 (5 bases). Looked up from germline, CDR1 is SGHNT and CDR2 is YYREEE (reference sequence). Deletions cut 0 bases from V and 1 base from J, with 7 bases between. This CDR3 comprises 15 residues. CDR3 in DNA: TGTGCCAGCAGCTTGGGGACTCGGAACACCGGGGAGCTGTTTTTT. Translating it yields CASSLGTRNTGELFF. Together with reference TRBV5-4 and TRBJ2-2, the CDR3 gives the full variable domain: ETGVTQSPTHLIKTRGQQVTLRCSSQSGHNTVSWYQQALGQGPQFIFQYYREEENGRGNFPPRFSGLQFPNYSSELNVNALELDDSALYLCASSLGTRNTGELFFGEGSRLTVL.

The chain carries TRBV6-1 and TRBJ1-2; D is uncertain. The CDR3 has 13 residues. V dropped 1 base and J dropped 8 bases, with 11 bases sitting between them. Germline V gene sequence: CDR1 MNHNS, CDR2 SASEGT. In DNA form, the CDR3 reads TGTGCCAGCAGTGAAGACGGACTCACCGGCTACACCTTC. As protein: CASSEDGLTGYTF.

The chain uses TRBV30 and TRBJ1-4; D unresolved. V was pared by 2 bases and J by 8 bases, with 9 bases between. Germline values: CDR1 GTSNPN, CDR2 SVGIG (reference sequence). The CDR3 is 12 amino acids. The CDR3 sequence is CAWSPSREKLFF. Here the CDR3 DNA reads TGTGCCTGGAGTCCGTCTAGGGAAAAACTGTTTTTT.

The rearrangement links TRBV19 to TRBJ1-2; TRBD1 aligns across 9 bases. This CDR3 spans 18 amino acids. The V segment lost 5 bases and the J segment 5 bases; nucleotides outside the gene matches: 18. CDR1 and CDR2 (germline): LNHDA, SQIVND (reference sequence). The CDR3 loop is CASSARGGTGTFLYGYTF. DNA for the CDR3: TGTGCCAGTAGTGCCCGGGGGGGGACAGGGACGTTTTTATATGGCTACACCTTC.

The chain carries TRBV5-1 and TRBJ1-2; D may be TRBD1 (5 bases). V lost 4 bases and J 0 bases, leaving 10 bases between the germline ends. CDR1 and CDR2 (germline): SGHRS, YFSETQ. The CDR3 consists of 14 residues. The CDR3 coding sequence is TGCGCCAGCAGCCCTCAACAGGCTAACTATGGCTACACCTTC. It encodes CASSPQQANYGYTF. Drawing the rest from reference TRBV5-1 and TRBJ1-2, the complete variable domain is KAGVTQTPRYLIKTRGQQVTLSCSPISGHRSVSWYQQTPGQGLQFLFEYFSETQRNKGNFPGRFSGRQFSNSRSEMNVSTLELGDSALYLCASSPQQANYGYTFGSGTRLTVV.

The chain links TRBV7-2 to TRBJ1-2; 8 nucleotides agree with TRBD1. This CDR3 contains 13 residues. CDR1 SGHTA and CDR2 FQGNSA come from the germline V gene. V lost 5 bases, J lost 13 bases, and 12 bases stayed unmatched. CDR3 amino acids: CASSVRTGLQGTF. DNA of the CDR3: TGTGCCAGCAGCGTCAGGACAGGGCTCCAAGGCACCTTC.

This clone has a handful of counts. The chain employs TRBV30 and TRBJ2-2, with D perhaps matching TRBD2 (5 bases). Trimming removed 3 bases from V and 3 bases from J, with 11 bases in between. The CDR3 is made up of 14 amino acids. Germline V gene data show CDR1 as GTSNPN and CDR2 as SVGIG (reference sequence). The CDR3 sequence: CAWRRASDTGELFF. The CDR3 DNA reads TGTGCCTGGAGGAGGGCATCGGACACCGGGGAGCTGTTTTTT.

The chain combines TRBV7-2 with TRBJ2-1, with 13 positions matching TRBD2. This CDR3 comprises 15 residues. The V gene end was trimmed by 5 bases and the J gene end by 5 bases; junction bases not matched to a gene: 3. Germline V gene sequence: CDR1 SGHTA, CDR2 FQGNSA. This CDR3 reads CASSRTSGSDNEQFF. The CDR3 coding sequence is TGTGCCAGCAGCAGGACTAGCGGGAGTGACAATGAGCAGTTCTTC.